These T cell receptor beta chains were read from a single sample in a study of cytomegalovirus exposure and HLA in healthy donors. Sequenced by immunoSEQ multiplex PCR; TCRdb stores in-frame clones only, minus some. The sample has a few hundred thousand clones, less than 80% seen once. The material sequenced was PBMCs. These receptors originate from a girl aged 2 to 10 in good health and CMV-seronegative. CDR3s include the opening cysteine and the closing phenylalanine or tryptophan. D genes are given only for firm matches. Rows give clone size only sometimes, using once, few, many, or a class for an expanded clone.

cdr3_nt: TGTGCCTGGACCGACAGGGGGAAATCCTATGGCTACACCTTC
cdr3_aa: CAWTDRGKSYGYTF
d_call: TRBD1
j_call: TRBJ1-2
v_call: TRBV30
clone_size: -

cdr3_nt: TGCGCCAGCAGCCAAGAGCAGCAGGACAGGGGTGAAAAACTGTTTTTT
cdr3_aa: CASSQEQQDRGEKLFF
d_call: TRBD1
j_call: TRBJ1-4
v_call: TRBV4-1
clone_size: -

cdr3_nt: TGTGCCAGCAGTGAATCAGGGCTCTATGGCTACACCTTC
cdr3_aa: CASSESGLYGYTF
d_call: -
j_call: TRBJ1-2
v_call: TRBV25-1
clone_size: -

cdr3_nt: TGTGCCAGCAGCCCAACCCCGGGTGAGAGAGGGACCCAGTACTTC
cdr3_aa: CASSPTPGERGTQYF
d_call: -
j_call: TRBJ2-5
v_call: TRBV7-3
clone_size: few

cdr3_nt: TGTGCCAGCAGCTTGGCCCTACTAGCGGGATCAGATACGCAGTATTTT
cdr3_aa: CASSLALLAGSDTQYF
d_call: TRBD2
j_call: TRBJ2-3
v_call: TRBV5-6
clone_size: -

cdr3_nt: TGTGCCAGCAGCAGACCATTTCCGACAGGGATGGAGACCCAGTACTTC
cdr3_aa: CASSRPFPTGMETQYF
d_call: TRBD1
j_call: TRBJ2-5
v_call: TRBV5-5
clone_size: -

cdr3_nt: TGTGCCAGCAGCGTAAGTCGGTACACCGGGGAGCTGTTTTTT
cdr3_aa: CASSVSRYTGELFF
d_call: -
j_call: TRBJ2-2
v_call: TRBV9
clone_size: -

cdr3_nt: TGTGCCAGCAGCCGACCCGTGGATGAGAGGGAAAAACTGTTTTTT
cdr3_aa: CASSRPVDEREKLFF
d_call: -
j_call: TRBJ1-4
v_call: TRBV7-9
clone_size: few

cdr3_nt: TGTGCCAGCAGTGAAGGGGGCCTCTCCTACGAGCAGTACTTC
cdr3_aa: CASSEGGLSYEQYF
d_call: -
j_call: TRBJ2-7
v_call: TRBV2
clone_size: few

cdr3_nt: TGCGCCAGCAGCTATACCCGGGACAGGGCCGAGACCCAGTACTTC
cdr3_aa: CASSYTRDRAETQYF
d_call: TRBD1
j_call: TRBJ2-5
v_call: TRBV5-1
clone_size: -

cdr3_nt: TGTGCCAGTAGTATACCGGGGGAGGCCTACAATCAGCCCCAGCATTTT
cdr3_aa: CASSIPGEAYNQPQHF
d_call: -
j_call: TRBJ1-5
v_call: TRBV19
clone_size: -

cdr3_nt: TGTGCCATCAGGGGGGAGGGTATGGCTACCCAGAATGGCTACACCTTC
cdr3_aa: CAIRGEGMATQNGYTF
d_call: -
j_call: TRBJ1-2
v_call: TRBV10-3
clone_size: -

cdr3_nt: TGTGCCAGTAGTTCGAGGACAGACTATGGCTACATCTTC
cdr3_aa: CASSSRTDYGYIF
d_call: -
j_call: TRBJ1-2
v_call: TRBV19
clone_size: -

cdr3_nt: TGTGCTAGTGGCTACCGGACTAGCTCTGAGCAGTTCTTC
cdr3_aa: CASGYRTSSEQFF
d_call: TRBD2
j_call: TRBJ2-1
v_call: TRBV12-5
clone_size: -

cdr3_nt: TGTGCCACCAGCAGGGGGGCTAGCGGGGGCACAGATACGCAGTATTTT
cdr3_aa: CATSRGASGGTDTQYF
d_call: TRBD2
j_call: TRBJ2-3
v_call: TRBV15
clone_size: -

cdr3_nt: TGTGCCAGTAAGGGGTCGGGGGGCTGGGACACCGGGGAGCTGTTTTTT
cdr3_aa: CASKGSGGWDTGELFF
d_call: -
j_call: TRBJ2-2
v_call: TRBV19
clone_size: -

cdr3_nt: TGCGCCAGCAGCCAAGATTACCTAGCGGGGGGCGGTAGGGAGACCCAGTACTTC
cdr3_aa: CASSQDYLAGGGRETQYF
d_call: TRBD2
j_call: TRBJ2-5
v_call: TRBV4-1
clone_size: -

cdr3_nt: TGTGCCAGCCTTGGGAGAGATGAAAAACTGTTTTTT
cdr3_aa: CASLGRDEKLFF
d_call: -
j_call: TRBJ1-4
v_call: TRBV7-9
clone_size: -

cdr3_nt: TGTGCCAGTGGACAGGGAGAAGCTTTCTTT
cdr3_aa: CASGQGEAFF
d_call: TRBD1
j_call: TRBJ1-1
v_call: TRBV6-1
clone_size: -

cdr3_nt: TGTGCCAGCAGCACCCTAGCGGTCCAAGAGACCCAGTACTTC
cdr3_aa: CASSTLAVQETQYF
d_call: TRBD2
j_call: TRBJ2-5
v_call: TRBV4-2
clone_size: -

cdr3_nt: TGCGCCAGCAGCCCCGGGGGGAACTCCTACGAGCAGTACTTC
cdr3_aa: CASSPGGNSYEQYF
d_call: TRBD2
j_call: TRBJ2-7
v_call: TRBV5-1
clone_size: -

cdr3_nt: TGTGCCAGCAGCCAGGACAGGGGGCGAACTGAAGCTTTCTTT
cdr3_aa: CASSQDRGRTEAFF
d_call: TRBD1
j_call: TRBJ1-1
v_call: TRBV6-6
clone_size: -

cdr3_nt: TGTGCCAGCAGTTCACACGGGGGGGATAACAATGAGCAGTTCTTC
cdr3_aa: CASSSHGGDNNEQFF
d_call: TRBD2
j_call: TRBJ2-1
v_call: TRBV11-2
clone_size: once

cdr3_nt: TGTGCCACCAGCACGGAAACAGGGTCAGGGCCCCAGCATTTT
cdr3_aa: CATSTETGSGPQHF
d_call: -
j_call: TRBJ1-5
v_call: TRBV15
clone_size: -

cdr3_nt: TGTGCCAGCAGTGACTGGCAAGGAGGCACTGAAGCTTTCTTT
cdr3_aa: CASSDWQGGTEAFF
d_call: -
j_call: TRBJ1-1
v_call: TRBV6-1
clone_size: -

cdr3_nt: TGTGCCAGCAGCTTAGACTTCTACGAGCAGTACTTC
cdr3_aa: CASSLDFYEQYF
d_call: -
j_call: TRBJ2-7
v_call: TRBV7-9
clone_size: few

cdr3_nt: TGTGCCAGCAGTCCGCGGACAGGAATCACCTACGAGCAGTACTTC
cdr3_aa: CASSPRTGITYEQYF
d_call: TRBD1
j_call: TRBJ2-7
v_call: TRBV6-5
clone_size: -

cdr3_nt: TGTGCCAGTAGTCCCCAAGCGAGCGCCTACGAGCAGTACTTC
cdr3_aa: CASSPQASAYEQYF
d_call: -
j_call: TRBJ2-7
v_call: TRBV19
clone_size: -

cdr3_nt: TGTGCCAGCCAGGTGGGGTGGATGACTAGCGGAGGGATTGAGCAGTTCTTC
cdr3_aa: CASQVGWMTSGGIEQFF
d_call: TRBD2
j_call: TRBJ2-1
v_call: TRBV5-6
clone_size: -

cdr3_nt: TGTGCCAGCAGCTTAGGGTTGAGCTCCTACAATGAGCAGTTCTTC
cdr3_aa: CASSLGLSSYNEQFF
d_call: -
j_call: TRBJ2-1
v_call: TRBV7-9
clone_size: few

cdr3_nt: TGTGCCATCAGTGAGTCAGGGGCAGTTTCGGCTGAAGCTTTCTTT
cdr3_aa: CAISESGAVSAEAFF
d_call: -
j_call: TRBJ1-1
v_call: TRBV10-3
clone_size: -

cdr3_nt: TGTGCCAGTACCCTATGGGAGTCTGGGGCCAACGTCCTGACTTTC
cdr3_aa: CASTLWESGANVLTF
d_call: -
j_call: TRBJ2-6
v_call: TRBV19
clone_size: few

cdr3_nt: TGTGCCAGCAGTCTACATAGGAGCTCCTACGAGCAGTACTTC
cdr3_aa: CASSLHRSSYEQYF
d_call: -
j_call: TRBJ2-7
v_call: TRBV6-1
clone_size: once

cdr3_nt: TGTGCCAGCAGCTTACGAGCGGGAGGGTCAGATACGCAGTATTTT
cdr3_aa: CASSLRAGGSDTQYF
d_call: TRBD2
j_call: TRBJ2-3
v_call: TRBV7-9
clone_size: -

cdr3_nt: TGTGCCAGCAGCATAGGGGGCGCAGGCAATGAGCAGTTCTTC
cdr3_aa: CASSIGGAGNEQFF
d_call: TRBD1
j_call: TRBJ2-1
v_call: TRBV7-7
clone_size: once

cdr3_nt: TGTGCCAGCAGCTTAATAGGGACAGGATACACCGGGGAGCTGTTTTTT
cdr3_aa: CASSLIGTGYTGELFF
d_call: TRBD1
j_call: TRBJ2-2
v_call: TRBV7-9
clone_size: few

cdr3_nt: TGTGCCAGCTCACCCGGCCATACCGGGGTCAATGAGCAGTTCTTC
cdr3_aa: CASSPGHTGVNEQFF
d_call: -
j_call: TRBJ2-1
v_call: TRBV18
clone_size: once

cdr3_nt: TGCGCCAGCAGCTTTTGGTTGTCGGGTAGAGCTAATGAAAAACTGTTTTTT
cdr3_aa: CASSFWLSGRANEKLFF
d_call: -
j_call: TRBJ1-4
v_call: TRBV5-1
clone_size: -

cdr3_nt: TGCGCCAGCAGCACCCGGCCAGCACGGGGCTATGGCTACACCTTC
cdr3_aa: CASSTRPARGYGYTF
d_call: -
j_call: TRBJ1-2
v_call: TRBV5-1
clone_size: -

cdr3_nt: TGCAGCGTCGGGACGAGGGGGCGGCAAGAGACCCAGTACTTC
cdr3_aa: CSVGTRGRQETQYF
d_call: TRBD1
j_call: TRBJ2-5
v_call: TRBV29-1
clone_size: -

cdr3_nt: TGTGCCAGCAGCGTAGCTGGTGATAGCTTTGTCGGTAATGAGCAGTTCTTC
cdr3_aa: CASSVAGDSFVGNEQFF
d_call: -
j_call: TRBJ2-1
v_call: TRBV9
clone_size: few

cdr3_nt: TGTGCCGCAAGTTTAGGGGGTGTCTCCGAGCAGTACTTC
cdr3_aa: CAASLGGVSEQYF
d_call: -
j_call: TRBJ2-7
v_call: TRBV19
clone_size: -

cdr3_nt: TGCAGTGCTGGAGGAGTCCGCGAGCAGTACTTC
cdr3_aa: CSAGGVREQYF
d_call: -
j_call: TRBJ2-7
v_call: TRBV20-1
clone_size: -

cdr3_nt: TGTGCCACCGGACTTCAGGGGGCTGCCTACGAGCAGTACTTC
cdr3_aa: CATGLQGAAYEQYF
d_call: TRBD1
j_call: TRBJ2-7
v_call: TRBV27
clone_size: -

cdr3_nt: TGTGCCAGCAGTTTCGACTCCGCTACCCTTTACGAGCAGTACTTC
cdr3_aa: CASSFDSATLYEQYF
d_call: -
j_call: TRBJ2-7
v_call: TRBV6-5
clone_size: -

cdr3_nt: TGCGCCAGCAATGAGTTACAAAGCGGCACCGGGGAGCTGTTTTTT
cdr3_aa: CASNELQSGTGELFF
d_call: -
j_call: TRBJ2-2
v_call: TRBV5-1
clone_size: few